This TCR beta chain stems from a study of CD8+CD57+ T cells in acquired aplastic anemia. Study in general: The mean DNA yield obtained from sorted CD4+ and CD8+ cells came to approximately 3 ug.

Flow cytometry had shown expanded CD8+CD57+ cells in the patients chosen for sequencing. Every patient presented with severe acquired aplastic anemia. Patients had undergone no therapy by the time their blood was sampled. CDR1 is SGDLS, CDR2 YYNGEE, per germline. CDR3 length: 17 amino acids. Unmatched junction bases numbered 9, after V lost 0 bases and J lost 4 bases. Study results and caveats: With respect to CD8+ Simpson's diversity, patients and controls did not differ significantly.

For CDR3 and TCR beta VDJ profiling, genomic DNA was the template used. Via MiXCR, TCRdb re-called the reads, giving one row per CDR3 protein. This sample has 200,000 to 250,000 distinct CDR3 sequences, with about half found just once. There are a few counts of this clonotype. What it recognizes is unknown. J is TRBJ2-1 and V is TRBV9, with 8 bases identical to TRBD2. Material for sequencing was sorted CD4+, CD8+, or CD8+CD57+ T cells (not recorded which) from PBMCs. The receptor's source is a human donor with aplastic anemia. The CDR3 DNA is TGTGCCAGCAGCGTAGGCCGGGGGGGCGGACTTTACAATGAGCAGTTCTTC. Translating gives CASSVGRGGGLYNEQFF.